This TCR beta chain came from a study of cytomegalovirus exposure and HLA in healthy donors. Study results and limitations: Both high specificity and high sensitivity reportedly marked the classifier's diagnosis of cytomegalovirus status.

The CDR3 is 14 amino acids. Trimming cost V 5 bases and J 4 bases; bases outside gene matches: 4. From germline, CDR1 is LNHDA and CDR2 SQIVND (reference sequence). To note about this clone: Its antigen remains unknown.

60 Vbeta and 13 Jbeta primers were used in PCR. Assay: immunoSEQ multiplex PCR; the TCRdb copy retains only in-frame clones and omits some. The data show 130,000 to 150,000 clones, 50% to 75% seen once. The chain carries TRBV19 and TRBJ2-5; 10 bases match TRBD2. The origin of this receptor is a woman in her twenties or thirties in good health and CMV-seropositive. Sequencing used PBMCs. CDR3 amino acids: CASSALAGVETQYF. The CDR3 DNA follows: TGTGCCAGTAGTGCCCTAGCGGGAGTAGAGACCCAGTACTTC.